These 30 T cell receptor beta chains originate from one sample sequenced in a study of CD8+ T cells in alopecia areata listed by TCRdb under 2018. Library preparation employed the immunoSEQ multiplex PCR assay. RNA was extracted from all samples and reverse transcribed into cDNA, which served as template for TCR sequencing. The immuneACCESS repertoire file appears here via TCRdb, limited to in-frame rearrangements. These files lack a portion of the clones; in checked studies, under half of the deficit traces to unresolved V genes, and the cause of the others is not known. For this sample the table gives a few hundred thousand clones, of which over 45% were detected only once. The ten largest clones add up to 0.93% of the sample. The treatment or condition label of this sample denotes: oral pan-JAK inhibitor, 5-10 mg twice daily. The input for sequencing was CD4+ T cells sorted from blood, taken at week 52, from a patient treated with tofacitinib. The receptor set was obtained from a human donor with alopecia areata.

The rearrangement joins TRBV9 to TRBJ2-3; 7 bases are a match to TRBD2. Germline values: CDR1 SGDLS, CDR2 YYNGEE. The CDR3 consists of 14 residues. The ends lost 4 bases at V and 0 bases at J; junction bases unmatched: 2. CDR3 in amino acids: CASSPGGSTDTQYF. CDR3 coding DNA: TGTGCCAGCAGCCCGGGGGGAAGCACAGATACGCAGTATTTT.

This chain joins TRBV6-5 and TRBJ1-1, with a possible D match to TRBD1 (6 bases). Trimming stripped 2 bases from V and 8 bases from J, with 12 bases between. The length of the CDR3 is 13 residues. CDR1 is MNHEY, CDR2 SVGAGI, per germline. The CDR3 protein is CASSYVRGSEAFF. The DNA of the CDR3 is TGTGCCAGCAGTTACGTCAGGGGCTCCGAAGCTTTCTTT.

This rearrangement joins TRBV14 to TRBJ2-7; perhaps TRBD2 as D (6 bases). The V gene's germline CDR1 is SGHDN and CDR2 FVKESK. The CDR3 runs to 12 residues. The V end lost 4 bases, the J end lost 6 bases, and 10 bases lay between the germline ends. The CDR3 region is CASSPRRGEQYF. The CDR3 DNA sequence: TGTGCCAGCAGCCCTCGGAGGGGCGAGCAGTACTTC.

The rearrangement joins TRBV5-4 to TRBJ1-1; D remains ambiguous. The germline gives CDR1 SGHNT, CDR2 YYREEE (reference sequence). Between the trimmed V and J ends, which lost 0 bases and 3 bases, there was a span of 12 bases. The CDR3 has 15 amino acids. The CDR3 DNA is TGTGCCAGCAGCTTGGTAGGGCGCACGGACACTGAAGCTTTCTTT. Its translation: CASSLVGRTDTEAFF. The full variable domain, its missing parts supplied by reference TRBV5-4 and TRBJ1-1, is ETGVTQSPTHLIKTRGQQVTLRCSSQSGHNTVSWYQQALGQGPQFIFQYYREEENGRGNFPPRFSGLQFPNYSSELNVNALELDDSALYLCASSLVGRTDTEAFFGQGTRLTVV.

This clone was seen repeatedly, ten times or more. The genes are TRBV7-9 and TRBJ1-6, with 7 nucleotides matching TRBD1. Germline assignment: CDR1 SEHNR and CDR2 FQNEAQ (reference sequence). The V and J ends lost 0 bases and 6 bases, in that order; junction bases with no gene match: 5. CDR3 size: 16 residues. CDR3 bases: TGTGCCAGCAGCTTAGCGCTTCGGGACAGTAATTCACCCCTCCACTTT. It is translated as CASSLALRDSNSPLHF.

This clone showed up just once. The chain is built from TRBV30 and TRBJ2-3; D is unclear. Germline loops: CDR1 GTSNPN, CDR2 SVGIG (reference sequence). Between the trimmed V and J ends, which lost 3 bases and 6 bases, there was a span of 16 bases. This CDR3 region has 14 residues. CDR3 sequence (DNA): TGTGCCTGGAGCGAGAGAAGTCTTCTCGATACGCAGTATTTT. This gives the protein CAWSERSLLDTQYF. The variable domain in full, with the rest retrieved from reference TRBV30 and TRBJ2-3, is SQTIHQWPATLVQPVGSPLSLECTVEGTSNPNLYWYRQAAGRGLQLLFYSVGIGQISSEVPQNLSASRPQDRQFILSSKKLLLSDSGFYLCAWSERSLLDTQYFGPGTRLTVL.

This clone showed up just a few times. The rearrangement links TRBV4-3 to TRBJ2-5; D is perhaps TRBD1 or TRBD2 (5 bases each). Germline CDR1 is LGHNA and CDR2 is YSLEER. Trimming shortened V by 1 base and J by 2 bases, and 11 bases separated the two germline ends. The CDR3 contains 15 residues. The DNA of the CDR3 is TGCGCCAGCAGCCAAGGGCAGGGACCTCAAGAGACCCAGTACTTC. Translated, it gives CASSQGQGPQETQYF.

The V call is TRBV9, the J call TRBJ1-1; D is unclear. Trimming stripped 3 bases from V and 0 bases from J, with 3 bases between. CDR3 size: 12 residues. The germline V gene encodes CDR1 SGDLS and CDR2 YYNGEE. The CDR3 nucleotides are TGTGCCAGCAGCGGGGTGAACACTGAAGCTTTCTTT. This sequence encodes CASSGVNTEAFF.

This clone was seen a few times. The chain links TRBV7-2 to TRBJ1-5; tentative D call: TRBD1 (5 bases). Per the germline V gene, CDR1 is SGHTA and CDR2 is FQGNSA. This CDR3 comprises 14 residues. V lost 4 bases, J lost 2 bases, and 9 bases lay in between. The CDR3 loop is CASSWGRGNQPQHF. In nucleotides, the CDR3 is TGTGCCAGCAGCTGGGGACGGGGCAATCAGCCCCAGCATTTT.

This clone was found a few times. The V gene is TRBV7-6, the J gene TRBJ2-6; 9 bases are a match to TRBD1. V lost 1 base, J lost 0 bases, and 4 bases stayed unmatched. This CDR3 is 18 amino acids long. Looked up from germline, CDR1 is SGHVS and CDR2 is FNYEAQ. CDR3 residues: CASSLVGTGTSGANVLTF. The CDR3 nucleotides are TGTGCCAGCAGCTTAGTTGGGACAGGGACCTCTGGGGCCAACGTCCTGACTTTC.

The table lists this clone with a few counts. This rearrangement joins TRBV19 to TRBJ2-1, with D possibly being TRBD1 (6 bases). Germline V gives CDR1 LNHDA, CDR2 SQIVND (reference sequence). V was trimmed by 6 bases and J by 0 bases, leaving 9 bases between them. The CDR3 length is 14 residues. The CDR3 spells CASRDSLSYNEQFF. The DNA of the CDR3 is TGTGCCAGTAGGGACAGTCTCTCCTACAATGAGCAGTTCTTC.

The chain links TRBV27 to TRBJ2-7, with a weak D call TRBD2 (5 bases). Germline CDR1 is MNHEY and CDR2 is SMNVEV (reference sequence). Deletions cut 0 bases from V and 6 bases from J, with 15 bases between. This CDR3 has 15 amino acids. CDR3 nucleotide sequence: TGTGCCAGCAGTTTATCGTGGGGAGTGCTTGGCGAGCAGTACTTC. This sequence encodes CASSLSWGVLGEQYF.

This clone turned up a few times. The V and J genes are TRBV29-1 and TRBJ1-1; D ambiguous. The CDR3 is made up of 13 amino acids. V was clipped by 5 bases and J by 1 base, with 11 bases between them. The germline V gene encodes CDR1 SQVTM and CDR2 ANQGSEA. CDR3 in amino acids: CSVQEVGNTEAFF. The CDR3 DNA reads as TGCAGCGTTCAGGAGGTAGGGAACACTGAAGCTTTCTTT.

This clone was detected only once. The V call is TRBV15, the J call TRBJ1-2; unclear D gene. The V end lost 1 base, the J end lost 1 base, and 7 bases lay between the germline ends. Looked up from germline, CDR1 is LNHNV and CDR2 is YYDKDF (reference sequence). The CDR3 is 14 amino acids. The CDR3, as DNA: TGTGCCACCAGCAGAGTTAAGGGTAACTATGGCTACACCTTC. Its translation is CATSRVKGNYGYTF.

The V call is TRBV30, the J call TRBJ2-2; 14 nucleotides align to TRBD2. The length of the CDR3 is 15 residues. With V trimmed by 6 bases and J by 4 bases, 4 bases remained unmatched. CDR1 GTSNPN and CDR2 SVGIG come from the germline V gene (reference sequence). CDR3 region: CACRTSGGFTGELFF. CDR3 nucleotide sequence: TGTGCCTGTAGGACTAGCGGGGGGTTCACCGGGGAGCTGTTTTTT.

This clone was seen a few times. This rearrangement joins TRBV29-1 to TRBJ2-1, with TRBD1 as a possible D gene (5 bases). The germline CDR1 and CDR2 sequences are SQVTM and ANQGSEA. The germline V and J ends were trimmed by 4 bases and 4 bases, with 8 bases remaining between them. The CDR3 runs 12 residues. CDR3 DNA: TGCAGCGTTGTTGGGGCGTACAATGAGCAGTTCTTC. It codes for CSVVGAYNEQFF.

This chain links TRBV19 with TRBJ2-5, with 7 bases matching TRBD2. The germline CDR1 and CDR2 sequences are LNHDA and SQIVND (reference sequence). The CDR3 extends over 13 amino acids. J was trimmed by 1 base and V by 6 bases; bases with no gene match: 2. The CDR3 spells CASRPGGQETQYF. For the CDR3, the DNA is TGTGCCAGTAGACCGGGGGGCCAAGAGACCCAGTACTTC.

The chain employs TRBV5-1 and TRBJ1-6; D unresolved. V lost 0 bases and J 8 bases, leaving 15 bases between the germline ends. Germline CDR1 SGHRS, CDR2 YFSETQ. CDR3 length: 16 residues. The DNA for the CDR3 is TGCGCCAGCAGCTTGGGGGTTCGATTAGCGGATTCACCCCTCCACTTT. Translated, it gives CASSLGVRLADSPLHF.

The rearrangement uses TRBV25-1 and TRBJ2-7; TRBD1 might be the D (6 bases). Germline V CDR1 and CDR2: MGHDK, SYGVNS. Trimming took 6 bases from V and 10 from J, leaving 19 bases between them. The CDR3 consists of 13 residues. The CDR3 protein is CASSEQGIPVQYF. CDR3 DNA: TGTGCCAGCAGCGAGCAGGGGATACCTGTCCAGTACTTC.

The rearrangement uses TRBV29-1 and TRBJ2-3; tentatively, D is TRBD2 (7 bases). The CDR3 totals 14 residues. V was cut by 4 bases and J by 2 bases, with 13 bases left in between. Germline assignment: CDR1 SQVTM and CDR2 ANQGSEA. Here the CDR3 reads CSVAGEGLTDTQYF. The CDR3, as DNA: TGCAGCGTTGCAGGGGAGGGTCTCACAGATACGCAGTATTTT.

The chain employs TRBV7-9 and TRBJ1-4; D remains ambiguous. The CDR3 spans 12 residues. Germline V gene sequence: CDR1 SEHNR, CDR2 FQNEAQ (reference sequence). V lost 5 bases to trimming and J lost 7 bases, with 8 bases between them. DNA for the CDR3: TGTGCCAGCAGCCCGGGGAGTGAAAAACTGTTTTTT. Translated: CASSPGSEKLFF. Full variable domain (outside the CDR3, taken from reference TRBV7-9 and TRBJ1-4): DTGVSQNPRHKITKRGQNVTFRCDPISEHNRLYWYRQTLGQGPEFLTYFQNEAQLEKSRLLSDRFSAERPKGSFSTLEIQRTEQGDSAMYLCASSPGSEKLFFGSGTQLSVL.

V and J are TRBV15 and TRBJ2-2; TRBD1 agrees at 8 bases. V was clipped by 5 bases and J by 5 bases; unmatched bases: 4. Germline loops: CDR1 LNHNV, CDR2 YYDKDF (reference sequence). The CDR3 spans 14 residues. The CDR3 sequence: CATSRDRNTGELFF. CDR3 DNA: TGTGCCACCAGCCGGGACAGGAATACCGGGGAGCTGTTTTTT.

J is TRBJ2-3 and V is TRBV5-1; 12 bases map to TRBD2. The V and J ends lost 7 bases and 6 bases, in that order; junction bases with no gene match: 9. Germline values: CDR1 SGHRS, CDR2 YFSETQ. The CDR3 contains 15 residues. The CDR3 sequence is CASGASGGALDTQYF. In nucleotides, the CDR3 is TGCGCCAGCGGAGCTAGCGGGGGGGCTCTGGATACGCAGTATTTT.

V is TRBV13 and J is TRBJ2-7; 9 bases agree with TRBD2. The germline CDR1 and CDR2 sequences are PRHDT and FYEKMQ (reference sequence). V shed 4 bases, J shed 2 bases, and the junction held 6 bases outside the gene matches. The CDR3 runs 15 residues. This CDR3 reads CASSSIAGAPYEQYF. The CDR3 DNA sequence: TGTGCCAGCAGCTCCATAGCGGGGGCCCCCTACGAGCAGTACTTC.

Of note for this clone: This same CDR3 is encoded by further DNA sequences in the sample. The chain combines TRBV5-1 with TRBJ2-5; 7 positions match TRBD2. Trimming removed 4 bases from V and 2 bases from J; junction bases left unmatched: 5. The CDR3 is made up of 14 amino acids. The germline V gene has CDR1 SGHRS and CDR2 YFSETQ. The CDR3 spells CASSPGLQQETQYF. Here the CDR3 DNA reads TGCGCCAGCAGCCCGGGACTACAACAAGAGACCCAGTACTTC.

This sequence joins TRBV29-1 and TRBJ2-5, with 11 bases that match TRBD2. The V gene end was trimmed by 3 bases and the J gene end by 5 bases; junction bases not matched to a gene: 5. Germline V gives CDR1 SQVTM, CDR2 ANQGSEA. This CDR3 spans 14 amino acids. The CDR3 reads CSVDRSSGGETQYF. The CDR3 DNA reads TGCAGCGTTGATAGGTCTAGCGGGGGGGAGACCCAGTACTTC. The variable domain in full, with the rest retrieved from reference TRBV29-1 and TRBJ2-5, is SAVISQKPSRDICQRGTSLTIQCQVDSQVTMMFWYRQQPGQSLTLIATANQGSEATYESGFVIDKFPISRPNLTFSTLTVSNMSPEDSSIYLCSVDRSSGGETQYFGPGTRLLVL.

This clone was counted between two and nine times. The genes are TRBV10-3 and TRBJ1-6; TRBD1 is a possible D gene (6 bases). The CDR3 covers 12 residues. Germline values: CDR1 ENHRY, CDR2 SYGVKD. Trimming left V 8 bases short and J 7 bases short, with 9 bases between. This CDR3 is CAIGTPNSPLHF. DNA for the CDR3: TGTGCCATCGGGACACCGAATTCACCCCTCCACTTT.

This clone was detected a few times. V usage is TRBV14 and J usage is TRBJ2-7; a weak D match, TRBD1 (5 bases). CDR3 length: 13 residues. Trimming removed 0 bases from V and 7 bases from J, with 10 bases in between. Germline CDR1 and CDR2: SGHDN and FVKESK. The CDR3 protein is CASSQDLGREQYF. The CDR3 DNA reads as TGTGCCAGCAGCCAAGATCTGGGGCGGGAGCAGTACTTC.

The genes are TRBV25-1 and TRBJ1-6, with D perhaps matching TRBD1 (6 bases). The germline V gene has CDR1 MGHDK and CDR2 SYGVNS. This CDR3 region has 14 residues. Trimming removed 7 bases at V and 8 bases at J, with 15 bases between. The CDR3 here is CASNGGRIDSPLHF. The DNA of the CDR3 is TGTGCCAGCAACGGGGGGCGTATTGATTCACCCCTCCACTTT. Full variable domain (missing parts from reference TRBV25-1 and TRBJ1-6): EADIYQTPRYLVIGTGKKITLECSQTMGHDKMYWYQQDPGMELHLIHYSYGVNSTEKGDLSSESTVSRIRTEHFPLTLESARPSHTSQYLCASNGGRIDSPLHFGNGTRLTVT.

The V and J genes are TRBV5-6 and TRBJ1-4; 7 positions match TRBD1. V lost 4 bases, J lost 5 bases, and 2 bases stayed unmatched. This CDR3 contains 13 residues. CDR1 SGHDT and CDR2 YYEEEE come from the germline V gene. In nucleotides, the CDR3 is TGTGCCAGCAGCCGGGACAGAAATGAAAAACTGTTTTTT. This encodes CASSRDRNEKLFF.